The rows below give T cell receptor beta chains drawn from one sample of a study of cytomegalovirus exposure and HLA in healthy donors. The repertoire was sequenced with immunoSEQ multiplex PCR; TCRdb's copy has only in-frame clones and lacks some. The sample contains 250,000 to 350,000 clones, 85% to 90% of which appear only once. Sequencing used PBMCs. Source of these receptors: a woman between 18 and 29 years old in good health and CMV-seronegative. Each CDR3 is given with its conserved first and last residue. The D gene is left open where the match is weak. A row's size may be missing; if present it is once, few, many or a size class.

>TRBJ2-7|TRBV7-2|TRBD2|.
CASSVGGVGTSAYEQYF
TGTGCCAGCAGCGTGGGGGGGGTGGGGACCAGCGCTTACGAGCAGTACTTC
>TRBJ2-7|TRBV6-1|.|.
CASKTGLRYEQYF
TGTGCCAGCAAGACAGGTCTGCGCTACGAGCAGTACTTC
>TRBJ2-7|TRBV7-2|TRBD2|.
CASSFLAGIYEQYF
TGTGCCAGCAGCTTTCTAGCGGGAATCTACGAGCAGTACTTC
>TRBJ1-5|TRBV28|.|.
CASSFLTGSNQPQHF
TGTGCCAGCAGTTTTTTGACAGGTAGCAATCAGCCCCAGCATTTT
>TRBJ2-3|TRBV9|TRBD1|.
CASSVATGQGVGDTQYF
TGTGCCAGCAGCGTCGCCACGGGACAGGGGGTGGGAGATACGCAGTATTTT
>TRBJ2-7|TRBV12-5|TRBD1|.
CASGSGTGRNEQYF
TGTGCTAGTGGTTCCGGGACAGGGCGCAACGAGCAGTACTTC
>TRBJ2-7|TRBV15|TRBD2|.
CATSRDAGGPYEQYF
TGTGCCACCAGCAGAGATGCGGGGGGGCCCTACGAGCAGTACTTC
>TRBJ2-7|TRBV11-2|.|.
CASSLESGHYEQYF
TGTGCCAGCAGCTTAGAGAGCGGGCACTACGAGCAGTACTTC
>TRBJ1-2|TRBV5-5|TRBD1|once
CASSWGVGTEYGYTF
TGTGCCAGCAGCTGGGGGGTGGGGACAGAATATGGCTACACCTTC
>TRBJ2-7|TRBV28|.|.
CASRAGGSYEQYF
TGTGCCAGCAGGGCAGGGGGGTCCTACGAGCAGTACTTC
>TRBJ2-7|TRBV4-2|TRBD2|once
CASSPPAGGDEQYF
TGTGCCAGCAGCCCCCCAGCGGGAGGCGACGAGCAGTACTTC
>TRBJ2-5|TRBV2|TRBD1|.
CASSRQGTKETQYF
TGTGCCAGCAGCCGACAGGGGACGAAAGAGACCCAGTACTTC
>TRBJ2-7|TRBV6-5|.|.
CASSRDTYEQYF
TGTGCCAGCTCTCGAGACACTTACGAGCAGTACTTC
>TRBJ1-1|TRBV27|.|.
CASSLTGGFAVNTEAFF
TGTGCCAGCAGTTTAACGGGGGGGTTCGCGGTGAACACTGAAGCTTTCTTT
>TRBJ2-5|TRBV2|.|.
CASSEEVQGTQYF
TGTGCCAGCAGTGAAGAGGTCCAGGGGACCCAGTACTTC
>TRBJ1-2|TRBV28|TRBD1|.
CASSLRQGGYPVYGYTF
TGTGCCAGCAGTTTACGGCAGGGGGGCTATCCCGTCTATGGCTACACCTTC
>TRBJ2-7|TRBV6-5|.|.
CASSYSGDTSYEQYF
TGTGCCAGCAGTTACTCGGGGGACACTTCCTACGAGCAGTACTTC
>TRBJ2-3|TRBV5-4|TRBD2|.
CASSAREGSTDTQYF
TGTGCCAGCAGCGCTCGGGAGGGCAGCACAGATACGCAGTATTTT